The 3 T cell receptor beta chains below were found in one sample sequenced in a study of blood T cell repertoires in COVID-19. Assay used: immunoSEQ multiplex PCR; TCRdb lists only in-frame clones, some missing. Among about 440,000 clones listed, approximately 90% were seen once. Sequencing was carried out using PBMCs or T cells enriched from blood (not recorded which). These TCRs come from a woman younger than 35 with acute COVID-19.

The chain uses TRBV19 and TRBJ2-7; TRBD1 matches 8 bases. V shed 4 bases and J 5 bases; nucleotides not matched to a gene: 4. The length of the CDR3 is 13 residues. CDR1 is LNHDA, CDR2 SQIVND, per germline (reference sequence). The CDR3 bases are TGTGCCAGTAGTAGCAGGGGGCGAAACGAGCAGTACTTC. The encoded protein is CASSSRGRNEQYF.

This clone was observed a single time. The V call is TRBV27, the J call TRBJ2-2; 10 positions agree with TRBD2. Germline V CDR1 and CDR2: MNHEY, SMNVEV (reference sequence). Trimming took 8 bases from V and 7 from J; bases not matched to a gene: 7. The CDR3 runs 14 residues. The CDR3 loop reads CASASGRAGGELFF. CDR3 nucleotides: TGTGCCAGCGCGAGCGGGAGGGCCGGCGGGGAGCTGTTTTTT.

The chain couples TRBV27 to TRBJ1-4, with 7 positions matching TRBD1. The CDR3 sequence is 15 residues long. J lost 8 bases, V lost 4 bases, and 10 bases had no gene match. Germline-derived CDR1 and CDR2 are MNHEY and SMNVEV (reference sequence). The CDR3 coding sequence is TGTGCCAGCAGTTCAAGGACAGGACGTCGAGAAAAACTGTTTTTT. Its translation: CASSSRTGRREKLFF.